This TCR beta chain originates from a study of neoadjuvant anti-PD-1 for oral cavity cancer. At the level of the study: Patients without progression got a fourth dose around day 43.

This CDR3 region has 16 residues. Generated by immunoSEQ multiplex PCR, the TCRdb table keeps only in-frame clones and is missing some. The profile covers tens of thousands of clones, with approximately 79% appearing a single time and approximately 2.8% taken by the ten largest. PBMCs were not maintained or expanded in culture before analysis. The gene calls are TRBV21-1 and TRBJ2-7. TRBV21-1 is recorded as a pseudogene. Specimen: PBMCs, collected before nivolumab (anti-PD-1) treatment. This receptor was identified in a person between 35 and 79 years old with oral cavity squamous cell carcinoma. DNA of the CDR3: TGTGCCAGCAGCAAGGGCAGCGGGACAGTGATCTACGAGCAGTACTTC. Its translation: CASSKGSGTVIYEQYF.